The 29 T cell receptor beta chains below come from one sample, sequenced in a study of T cell changes during pregnancy in multiple sclerosis. TCRdb's copy holds only in-frame clones and misses some; the assay was immunoSEQ multiplex PCR. The table records roughly 45,000 clones, 88% of them present only once. This specimen consisted of CD4+ T cells from peripheral blood mononuclear cells, obtained in the second trimester of pregnancy. These receptors all come from a female donor with multiple sclerosis, enrolled in a pregnancy study.

V is TRBV19 and J is TRBJ1-1, with 7 bases identical to TRBD1. Germline values: CDR1 LNHDA, CDR2 SQIVND (reference sequence). After removal of 3 bases from V and 1 base from J, the junction contained 5 bases not matched to a gene. The CDR3 runs 15 residues. This CDR3 reads CASSIQGVANTEAFF. CDR3 coding DNA: TGTGCCAGTAGTATCCAGGGGGTTGCGAACACTGAAGCTTTCTTT.

The DNA of the CDR3 is TGTGCCAGCAGTGAGGTGTCAGGGGTCTATGGCTACACCTTC. This gives the protein CASSEVSGVYGYTF. The rearrangement links TRBV2 to TRBJ1-2; a possible D gene is TRBD1 (6 bases). The CDR3 covers 14 residues. Trimming shortened V by 3 bases and J by 4 bases, and 12 bases separated the two germline ends. Germline V CDR1 and CDR2: SNHLY, FYNNEI.

J is TRBJ2-1 and V is TRBV6-1; TRBD2 matches 9 bases. V was pared by 0 bases and J by 2 bases, with 8 bases of the junction left unmatched. The CDR3 runs to 18 residues. Germline V gene sequence: CDR1 MNHNS, CDR2 SASEGT. CDR3 region: CASSEALAGAIAYNEQFF. Written as DNA, the CDR3 is TGTGCCAGCAGTGAAGCGTTAGCGGGAGCGATCGCCTACAATGAGCAGTTCTTC.

The chain uses TRBV2 and TRBJ1-5; maybe TRBD1 (6 bases). Trimming took 5 bases from V and 0 from J, leaving 11 bases between them. Germline V gene data show CDR1 as SNHLY and CDR2 as FYNNEI. The CDR3 is 15 amino acids. CDR3 protein: CASSRTAYSNQPQHF. CDR3 nucleotide sequence: TGTGCCAGCAGTCGGACAGCCTATAGCAATCAGCCCCAGCATTTT. The full variable domain, with the rest looked up from reference TRBV2 and TRBJ1-5, is EPEVTQTPSHQVTQMGQEVILRCVPISNHLYFYWYRQILGQKVEFLVSFYNNEISEKSEIFDDQFSVERPDGSNFTLKIRSTKLEDSAMYFCASSRTAYSNQPQHFGDGTRLSIL.

The CDR3 region is CASSLGRLASVGQYF. Written as DNA, the CDR3 is TGTGCCAGCAGCTTGGGTCGGCTAGCATCGGTGGGGCAGTACTTC. V and J are TRBV5-6 and TRBJ2-7; D is possibly TRBD2 (5 bases). Germline V gives CDR1 SGHDT, CDR2 YYEEEE. CDR3 length equals 15 residues. The V end lost 0 bases, the J end lost 9 bases, and 19 bases lay between the germline ends.

This clone was seen a few times. The V call is TRBV18, the J call TRBJ2-1; D gene ambiguous. The CDR3 is made up of 15 amino acids. V was pared by 1 base and J by 4 bases, with 11 bases between. Germline V gene lookup returns CDR1 KGHSH and CDR2 LQKENI. Here the CDR3 DNA reads TGTGCCAGCTCACCACGAATAGCAAGGTACAATGAGCAGTTCTTC. Its protein product is CASSPRIARYNEQFF.

This chain connects TRBV4-3 to TRBJ2-2, with 9 bases lining up with TRBD1. Germline lookup yields CDR1 LGHNA and CDR2 YSLEER. The CDR3 runs 17 residues. Unmatched junction bases numbered 7, after V lost 4 bases and J lost 1 base. In nucleotides, the CDR3 is TGCGCCAGCAGCCGGGCCGGGACAGGGCAGAACACCGGGGAGCTGTTTTTT. As protein: CASSRAGTGQNTGELFF.

The chain recombines TRBV27 with TRBJ2-3; perhaps TRBD2 as D (7 bases). CDR1 and CDR2 from the germline V gene are MNHEY and SMNVEV (reference sequence). The V end lost 6 bases, the J end lost 3 bases, and 25 bases lay between the germline ends. This CDR3 is 18 amino acids long. The CDR3 loop reads CASRNRTARAGATDTQYF. The CDR3 coding sequence is TGTGCCAGCAGGAACCGGACAGCTAGGGCGGGAGCAACAGATACGCAGTATTTT.

The chain uses TRBV9 and TRBJ1-2; D not certain. The V end lost 0 bases, the J end lost 4 bases, and 10 bases lay between the germline ends. CDR3 size: 14 residues. Germline assignment: CDR1 SGDLS and CDR2 YYNGEE. DNA of the CDR3: TGTGCCAGCAGCGTAGTCGACACGCCCTATGGCTACACCTTC. Translated: CASSVVDTPYGYTF.

The genes are TRBV28 and TRBJ1-2; D ambiguous. V lost 3 bases to trimming and J lost 4 bases, with 6 bases between them. The CDR3 runs 12 residues. The germline gives CDR1 MDHEN, CDR2 SYDVKM. CDR3 sequence (DNA): TGTGCCAGCAGTTTTTCGGGCTATGGCTACACCTTC. Protein product: CASSFSGYGYTF.

This clone has a single count. J is TRBJ2-7 and V is TRBV6-5, with D tentatively TRBD2 (5 bases). CDR1 and CDR2 from the germline V gene are MNHEY and SVGAGI. The CDR3 consists of 15 residues. Trimming removed 0 bases at V and 2 bases at J, with 11 bases between. The CDR3 DNA follows: TGTGCCAGCAGTTACTCGAGGGATCCTACCTACGAGCAGTACTTC. Protein: CASSYSRDPTYEQYF.

CDR3 bases: TGTGCCAGCAGCCGTCAGGGCCCCTACGAGCAGTACTTC. It yields the protein CASSRQGPYEQYF. The rearrangement joins TRBV6-5 to TRBJ2-7, with D possibly being TRBD1 (5 bases). The CDR3 loop spans 13 amino acids. Germline V gene sequence: CDR1 MNHEY, CDR2 SVGAGI. V was clipped by 6 bases and J by 2 bases, with 11 bases between them.

This clone was picked up a small number of times. This chain joins TRBV2 and TRBJ2-6, with 8 bases identical to TRBD1. V lost 7 bases to trimming and J lost 3 bases; unmatched junction nucleotides: 2. CDR3 length: 14 residues. The germline CDR1 and CDR2 sequences are SNHLY and FYNNEI. Written as DNA, the CDR3 is TGTGCCAGCACCGGGACAGGTGGGGCCAACGTCCTGACTTTC. It codes for CASTGTGGANVLTF.

V is TRBV5-6 and J is TRBJ2-3; 11 bases align to TRBD2. CDR3 length: 18 amino acids. Per the germline V gene, CDR1 is SGHDT and CDR2 is YYEEEE. The V gene end was trimmed by 4 bases and the J gene end by 8 bases; junction bases not matched to a gene: 18. Here the CDR3 DNA reads TGTGCCAGCAGCCCAACGCGGCGGACTAGCGGGTCGCAGGGTACGCAGTATTTT. Translating it yields CASSPTRRTSGSQGTQYF. Full variable domain (outside the CDR3, taken from reference TRBV5-6 and TRBJ2-3): DAGVTQSPTHLIKTRGQQVTLRCSPKSGHDTVSWYQQALGQGPQFIFQYYEEEERQRGNFPDRFSGHQFPNYSSELNVNALLLGDSALYLCASSPTRRTSGSQGTQYFGPGTRLTVL.

The rearrangement links TRBV7-9 to TRBJ1-1; TRBD1 aligns across 8 bases. The ends lost 2 bases at V and 4 bases at J; junction bases unmatched: 12. Germline CDR1 is SEHNR and CDR2 is FQNEAQ (reference sequence). CDR3 length: 17 amino acids. CDR3 loop: CASSLNRGRGPGTEAFF. The DNA of the CDR3 is TGTGCCAGCAGCTTAAACCGGGGCAGGGGGCCGGGCACTGAAGCTTTCTTT.

The chain combines TRBV28 with TRBJ2-7, with 7 nucleotides matching TRBD1. This CDR3 has 14 amino acids. With 9 bases clipped from V and 3 bases from J, the junction kept 11 bases outside the gene matches. The germline CDR1 and CDR2 sequences are MDHEN and SYDVKM. CDR3 nucleotide sequence: TGTGCCAGTACGAAACAGGGGACCTACTACGAGCAGTACTTC. This sequence encodes CASTKQGTYYEQYF.

This chain connects TRBV27 to TRBJ1-1; 7 bases are shared with TRBD1. The trim removed 6 bases at V and 4 bases at J, leaving 8 bases unmatched. The germline gives CDR1 MNHEY, CDR2 SMNVEV (reference sequence). CDR3 length: 14 residues. The CDR3 coding sequence is TGTGCCAGCAGAGACAGGGTAAGGGGCACTGAAGCTTTCTTT. This sequence encodes CASRDRVRGTEAFF.

The gene calls are TRBV15 and TRBJ2-7; D is possibly TRBD1 (5 bases). Germline CDR1 and CDR2: LNHNV and YYDKDF (reference sequence). The CDR3 extends over 15 amino acids. The V and J ends lost 3 bases and 3 bases respectively, with 15 bases between them. DNA of the CDR3: TGTGCCACCAGCAGTAATCAGGGCCGATTCTACGAGCAGTACTTC. Protein sequence: CATSSNQGRFYEQYF.

This clone was recorded once. The J gene is TRBJ1-6, the V gene TRBV25-1; tentative D call: TRBD1 (6 bases). There are 18 residues in the CDR3. Between the trimmed V and J ends, which lost 2 bases and 0 bases, there was a span of 14 bases. The germline V gene has CDR1 MGHDK and CDR2 SYGVNS. The CDR3 bases are TGTGCCAGCAGTGAAGGACAGCCCTGGAGCTCCTATAATTCACCCCTCCACTTT. This translates into CASSEGQPWSSYNSPLHF.

The chain joins TRBV27 to TRBJ2-1; maybe TRBD2 (5 bases). Germline CDR1 and CDR2: MNHEY and SMNVEV (reference sequence). The V gene lost 4 bases and the J gene lost 0 bases, with 10 bases spanning the gap. CDR3 size: 15 residues. CDR3 nucleotide sequence: TGTGCCAGCAGTTCTAGCCCGAGCTCCTACAATGAGCAGTTCTTC. This encodes CASSSSPSSYNEQFF.

V usage is TRBV7-9 and J usage is TRBJ2-1, with 14 bases identical to TRBD2. The CDR3 loop spans 17 amino acids. The germline V gene has CDR1 SEHNR and CDR2 FQNEAQ (reference sequence). Trimming took 3 bases from V and 5 from J; bases not matched to a gene: 6. The DNA for the CDR3 is TGTGCCAGCAGCTTCGGGACTAGCGGGAGAATCGACAATGAGCAGTTCTTC. Encoded protein: CASSFGTSGRIDNEQFF.

This rearrangement joins TRBV7-6 to TRBJ2-2; 7 bases are shared with TRBD1. Germline V lookup: CDR1 SGHVS, CDR2 FNYEAQ. The CDR3 is 15 amino acids. The junction had 2 bases not matched to a gene; V was cut back by 1 base and J by 3 bases. The DNA for the CDR3 is TGTGCCAGCAGCTTAGGTACAGGGGACACCGGGGAGCTGTTTTTT. It yields the protein CASSLGTGDTGELFF.

The CDR3 bases are TGCAGCGTTGATAGGGGACAGGGGATGCTGGCCGGGGAGCTGTTTTTT. It codes for CSVDRGQGMLAGELFF. The chain uses TRBV29-1 and TRBJ2-2, with TRBD1 matching over 10 bases. The J segment lost 6 bases and the V segment lost 3 bases, leaving 10 bases of the junction unmatched. Germline CDR1 is SQVTM and CDR2 is ANQGSEA. CDR3 length: 16 residues.

The rearrangement uses TRBV19 and TRBJ2-7; 8 nucleotides match TRBD1. The germline CDR1 and CDR2 sequences are LNHDA and SQIVND (reference sequence). The CDR3 length is 15 residues. The junction had 10 bases not matched to a gene; V was cut back by 5 bases and J by 4 bases. Written as DNA, the CDR3 is TGTGCCAGTAGTCCTCGAGACAGGGGACGATACGAGCAGTACTTC. Its protein product is CASSPRDRGRYEQYF. Combining the CDR3 with reference TRBV19 and TRBJ2-7 gives the whole variable domain DGGITQSPKYLFRKEGQNVTLSCEQNLNHDAMYWYRQDPGQGLRLIYYSQIVNDFQKGDIAEGYSVSREKKESFPLTVTSAQKNPTAFYLCASSPRDRGRYEQYFGPGTRLTVT.

This chain links TRBV7-2 with TRBJ1-2; a possible D gene is TRBD1 (5 bases). Per the germline V gene, CDR1 is SGHTA and CDR2 is FQGNSA. Trimming stripped 4 bases from V and 7 bases from J, with 13 bases between. CDR3 length equals 13 residues. The CDR3: CASSWLQGGGYTF. The CDR3 DNA is TGTGCCAGCAGCTGGTTGCAGGGCGGTGGCTACACCTTC.

The chain is built from TRBV5-1 and TRBJ1-3; 9 positions agree with TRBD1. Losses at the gene ends were 4 bases for V and 4 bases for J; bases not matched to a gene: 6. Germline V gene lookup returns CDR1 SGHRS and CDR2 YFSETQ. The CDR3 spans 15 residues. CDR3 sequence (DNA): TGCGCCAGCAGCGTACAGGGGGCAGGAGGAAACACCATATATTTT. Translation gives CASSVQGAGGNTIYF.

V and J are TRBV5-1 and TRBJ2-6, with 13 bases aligning to TRBD2. The junction had 8 bases not matched to a gene; V was cut back by 5 bases and J by 3 bases. CDR3 length equals 18 residues. The V gene's germline CDR1 is SGHRS and CDR2 YFSETQ. The CDR3 here is CASRPRTSGRGGANVLTF. Written as DNA, the CDR3 is TGCGCCAGCAGACCCCGGACTAGCGGGAGAGGTGGGGCCAACGTCCTGACTTTC. Full variable domain (rest looked up from reference TRBV5-1 and TRBJ2-6): KAGVTQTPRYLIKTRGQQVTLSCSPISGHRSVSWYQQTPGQGLQFLFEYFSETQRNKGNFPGRFSGRQFSNSRSEMNVSTLELGDSALYLCASRPRTSGRGGANVLTFGAGSRLTVL.

This chain uses TRBV28 with TRBJ2-5; 9 nucleotides match TRBD2. TRBJ2-7 explains the end of the DNA better; the J call may be wrong. CDR1 MDHEN and CDR2 SYDVKM come from the germline V gene. The CDR3 has 14 amino acids. The CDR3 DNA follows: TGTGCCAGCAGACTCCCCGGCGGGAGGGGCGAGCAGTACTTC. Protein sequence: CASRLPGGRGEQYF.

The chain combines TRBV6-5 with TRBJ2-2, with 9 positions matching TRBD1. The V and J ends lost 5 bases and 6 bases, in that order; junction bases with no gene match: 7. CDR1 and CDR2 (germline): MNHEY, SVGAGI. This CDR3 comprises 15 residues. The CDR3 protein is CASSKGTGWSGELFF. CDR3 DNA: TGTGCCAGCAGTAAGGGGACAGGGTGGTCCGGGGAGCTGTTTTTT.